A selection of T cell receptor beta chains follows, all from one sample in a study of human CD8 memory T cell subsets. TCRdb reprocessed the 5' RACE reads and reports one entry per CDR3 protein, with no DNA. The sample totals about 4,300 distinct CDR3 sequences. Input material: CD8+ T cells from PBMCs. The receptors originated from a human donor in good health. The CDR3 runs from the conserved cysteine through the conserved F or W. The order of the fields is clone size, V gene, J gene, CDR3 protein. Expanded clones are given a class, and other clones once, few, many or no size at all.

clone_size: medium-sized
v_call: TRBV20-1
j_call: TRBJ2-7
cdr3_aa: CSTGTPGQGINEQYF

clone_size: .
v_call: TRBV20-1
j_call: TRBJ2-1
cdr3_aa: CSAGGAEPFYNEQFF

clone_size: .
v_call: TRBV2
j_call: TRBJ2-7
cdr3_aa: CASSDGTSAAYEQYF

clone_size: .
v_call: TRBV4-1
j_call: TRBJ2-5
cdr3_aa: CASSLRDRSMETQYF

clone_size: .
v_call: TRBV5-4
j_call: TRBJ2-7
cdr3_aa: CASNPDGTDYEQYF

clone_size: .
v_call: TRBV5-4
j_call: TRBJ2-1
cdr3_aa: CASSLFRGRGYEQFF

clone_size: .
v_call: TRBV19
j_call: TRBJ2-2
cdr3_aa: CASSIHLMNTGELFF

clone_size: medium-sized
v_call: TRBV5-5
j_call: TRBJ2-7
cdr3_aa: CASSLGGYYEQYF

clone_size: .
v_call: TRBV9
j_call: TRBJ2-2
cdr3_aa: CASSDASGTGELFF

clone_size: .
v_call: TRBV2
j_call: TRBJ2-1
cdr3_aa: CASLDRGMYNEQFF

clone_size: .
v_call: TRBV2
j_call: TRBJ2-3
cdr3_aa: CASSMGMFSQDTQYF

clone_size: medium-sized
v_call: TRBV19
j_call: TRBJ2-1
cdr3_aa: CASSIDSDRARDINEQFF

clone_size: .
v_call: TRBV6-2/TRBV6-3
j_call: TRBJ2-3
cdr3_aa: CASSLWEGTTDTQYF

clone_size: .
v_call: TRBV7-9
j_call: TRBJ2-7
cdr3_aa: CASSLGTGIAYEQYF

clone_size: .
v_call: TRBV5-1
j_call: TRBJ2-7
cdr3_aa: CASSLDGGRAYEQYF

clone_size: .
v_call: TRBV6-4
j_call: TRBJ1-6
cdr3_aa: CASSDGQGNSPLHF

clone_size: .
v_call: TRBV3-1
j_call: TRBJ2-3
cdr3_aa: CASSLGGEALTDTQYF

clone_size: .
v_call: TRBV18
j_call: TRBJ2-5
cdr3_aa: CASSPENRQETQYF

clone_size: .
v_call: TRBV6-6
j_call: TRBJ2-3
cdr3_aa: CASSQKSTDTQYF

clone_size: .
v_call: TRBV6-2/TRBV6-3
j_call: TRBJ2-5
cdr3_aa: CASSNGADQETQYF

clone_size: .
v_call: TRBV4-1
j_call: TRBJ2-1
cdr3_aa: CASSQEGTGFGEQFF

clone_size: .
v_call: TRBV6-4
j_call: TRBJ2-4
cdr3_aa: CASSSGQEGNIQYF

clone_size: .
v_call: TRBV6-5
j_call: TRBJ2-1
cdr3_aa: CASSTSGSDNEQFF

clone_size: .
v_call: TRBV28
j_call: TRBJ1-1
cdr3_aa: CASRLTLDRADEAFF

clone_size: .
v_call: TRBV2
j_call: TRBJ2-1
cdr3_aa: CASSFQREGRLLAGHNEQFF

clone_size: .
v_call: TRBV20-1
j_call: TRBJ2-7
cdr3_aa: CSAREARASYEQYF

clone_size: .
v_call: TRBV5-1
j_call: TRBJ2-1
cdr3_aa: CASSKTGTTYNEQFF

clone_size: medium-sized
v_call: TRBV7-3
j_call: TRBJ1-1
cdr3_aa: CASSLTLLGGTNTEAFF

clone_size: .
v_call: TRBV7-9
j_call: TRBJ2-3
cdr3_aa: CASSLGDTIDTQYF

clone_size: .
v_call: TRBV11-2
j_call: TRBJ2-3
cdr3_aa: CASSLARGGGDTQYF

clone_size: .
v_call: TRBV20-1
j_call: TRBJ2-1
cdr3_aa: CSARETYLAGVAEQFF

clone_size: .
v_call: TRBV9
j_call: TRBJ2-7
cdr3_aa: CASSVAIGYEQYF

clone_size: .
v_call: TRBV29-1
j_call: TRBJ2-3
cdr3_aa: CSVEGLLSTDTQYF

clone_size: .
v_call: TRBV5-4
j_call: TRBJ2-1
cdr3_aa: CASSPDRTGELSLDNEQFF

clone_size: .
v_call: TRBV28
j_call: TRBJ2-7
cdr3_aa: CASSLGGSPYEQYF

clone_size: large
v_call: TRBV28
j_call: TRBJ2-7
cdr3_aa: CASGTGWVEQYF

clone_size: .
v_call: TRBV11-3
j_call: TRBJ2-1
cdr3_aa: CASSLTSGAEQFF

clone_size: .
v_call: TRBV12-3/TRBV12-4
j_call: TRBJ2-5
cdr3_aa: CASQRADRLETQYF

clone_size: .
v_call: TRBV6-6
j_call: TRBJ2-7
cdr3_aa: CASSTGQGGYEQYF

clone_size: .
v_call: TRBV7-9
j_call: TRBJ2-1
cdr3_aa: CASSLAYEQFF

clone_size: large
v_call: TRBV20-1
j_call: TRBJ2-3
cdr3_aa: CSADPTTTDTQYF

clone_size: .
v_call: TRBV6-1
j_call: TRBJ2-2
cdr3_aa: CASSPLAGDTGELFF

clone_size: .
v_call: TRBV7-9
j_call: TRBJ2-6
cdr3_aa: CASSQGLDYSGANVLTF

clone_size: .
v_call: TRBV27
j_call: TRBJ2-1
cdr3_aa: CASSLSPDRGGHEQFF

clone_size: medium-sized
v_call: TRBV5-8
j_call: TRBJ1-1
cdr3_aa: CASSMRLRENTEAFF

clone_size: medium-sized
v_call: TRBV2
j_call: TRBJ2-5
cdr3_aa: CASSETAGTGGPETQYF

clone_size: .
v_call: TRBV12-3/TRBV12-4
j_call: TRBJ2-3
cdr3_aa: CASSAPGLAESDTQYF

clone_size: large
v_call: TRBV7-2
j_call: TRBJ2-5
cdr3_aa: CASSLMASGEETQYF